This is a list of T cell receptor beta chains from one sample in a study of siplizumab effects on memory and regulatory T cells. Some clones are missing from TCRdb's copy, which holds only in-frame ones; the method was immunoSEQ multiplex PCR. This sample has tens of thousands of clones, with roughly 97% found just once. The sample consisted of naive CD4+ T cells sorted from blood. These receptors originate from a human donor in good health. CDR3s include the opening cysteine and the closing phenylalanine or tryptophan. A D gene is named only where the DNA matches it firmly. The size field is filled for only some rows; it gives once, few, many or a size class.

J | V | D | size | DNA | CDR3
TRBJ2-1 | TRBV5-1 | TRBD2 | NA | TGCGCCAGCAGCTCGGGACTAGCGGAGTACAATGAGCAGTTCTTC | CASSSGLAEYNEQFF
TRBJ2-7 | TRBV5-4 | TRBD2 | once | TGTGCCAGCAGCGCAGAAGGGCGGCTAGCGGGAGTAGGCGAGCAGTACTTC | CASSAEGRLAGVGEQYF
TRBJ2-1 | TRBV4-1 | TRBD2 | NA | TGCGCCAGCAGCCAAAAACCTCGAGGACTAGCGGGAAACGGGGTCAATGAGCAGTTCTTC | CASSQKPRGLAGNGVNEQFF
TRBJ2-3 | TRBV28 | TRBD1 | NA | TGTGCCAGCAGTACTCGGACAGGGGCAGATACGCAGTATTTT | CASSTRTGADTQYF
TRBJ1-2 | TRBV9 | NA | NA | TGTGCCAGCAGCCCCCGGGAGGCCGTGAGCGGCTACACCTTC | CASSPREAVSGYTF
TRBJ2-5 | TRBV30 | NA | NA | TGTGCCTGGAGGTCCGGGGGACAGCGAGCGACCCAGTACTTC | CAWRSGGQRATQYF
TRBJ1-2 | TRBV5-6 | TRBD1 | NA | TGTGCCAGCAGCTTCCCCAGTGGGACAGGGGGTTTACTTAACTATGGCTACACCTTC | CASSFPSGTGGLLNYGYTF
TRBJ2-7 | TRBV5-6 | NA | NA | TGTGCCAGCAGCCCGACCGCCGGACGGGCTAGGACCTACGAGCAGTACTTC | CASSPTAGRARTYEQYF
TRBJ2-7 | TRBV11-3 | NA | NA | TGTGCCAGCAGCTTAGATCAGGCAACAACCTACGAGCAGTACTTC | CASSLDQATTYEQYF
TRBJ1-1 | TRBV5-1 | NA | NA | TGCGCCAGCAGCTTGGGAGGGGCCAACAAGAACACTGAAGCTTTCTTT | CASSLGGANKNTEAFF
TRBJ2-6 | TRBV2 | TRBD1 | NA | TGTGCCAGCAGTGTAAGGGGACAGGCAGCCTCTGGGGCCAACGTCCTGACTTTC | CASSVRGQAASGANVLTF
TRBJ1-4 | TRBV25-1 | NA | NA | TGTGCCAGCGGTCGCTTAGGGGCTGAAAAACTGTTTTTT | CASGRLGAEKLFF
TRBJ2-1 | TRBV4-1 | NA | once | TGCGCCAGCAGCCAAGAGCAGGGCTACTACAATGAGCAGTTCTTC | CASSQEQGYYNEQFF
TRBJ2-2 | TRBV6-5 | NA | NA | TGTGCCAGCAGACAGAGGGGTACCGGGGAGCTGTTTTTT | CASRQRGTGELFF
TRBJ1-5 | TRBV19 | NA | few | TGTGCCAGTAGTATGACAGTGAGTCAGCCCCAGCATTTT | CASSMTVSQPQHF
TRBJ2-7 | TRBV11-3 | NA | NA | TGTGCCAGCAGCCCAGGGGACATGTTGCTCTACGAGCAGTACTTC | CASSPGDMLLYEQYF
TRBJ2-2 | TRBV5-1 | TRBD2 | once | TGCGCCAGCAGCGCGGGACTAGCGGGAGGGCCCGTCACCGGGGAGCTGTTTTTT | CASSAGLAGGPVTGELFF
TRBJ2-5 | TRBV18 | NA | NA | TGTGCCAGCTCACCCTTTCAGGGCGAAGAGGCCCAGTACTTC | CASSPFQGEEAQYF
TRBJ2-1 | TRBV5-1 | TRBD2 | NA | TGCGCCAGCAGCCCAAGCGGGAGGAATGAGCAGTTCTTC | CASSPSGRNEQFF
TRBJ2-6 | TRBV28 | NA | NA | TGTGCCAGCAGGGCCACTGGGGCCAACGTCCTGACTTTC | CASRATGANVLTF
TRBJ2-3 | TRBV7-3 | TRBD2 | NA | TGTGCCAGCAGCTTGAGCACTAGCGCAGATACGCAGTATTTT | CASSLSTSADTQYF
TRBJ2-7 | TRBV28 | NA | NA | TGTGCCAGCAAGAAAGCCGGCGAGCAGTACTTC | CASKKAGEQYF
TRBJ2-3 | TRBV10-3 | NA | NA | TGTGCCATCAGTGAGTCAGGGGGGTCCACAGATACGCAGTATTTT | CAISESGGSTDTQYF
TRBJ2-3 | TRBV11-2 | NA | NA | TGTGCCAGCAGCTTGATTCTAGCAACAGATACGCAGTATTTT | CASSLILATDTQYF
TRBJ1-2 | TRBV19 | NA | NA | TGTGCCAGTAGTATGGCGGGGGTGGGCTATGGCTACACCTTC | CASSMAGVGYGYTF
TRBJ2-1 | TRBV11-2 | TRBD2 | once | TGTGCCAGCAGGCTGGGGAGGGAGGGCCGTAATGAGCAGTTCTTC | CASRLGREGRNEQFF
TRBJ2-2 | TRBV19 | NA | once | TGTGCCAGTAGCTTCGGGGGAAGGACCGGGGAGCTGTTTTTT | CASSFGGRTGELFF
TRBJ2-5 | TRBV19 | NA | NA | TGTGCCAGTAGTACGCCCGGGACCCAAGAGACCCAGTACTTC | CASSTPGTQETQYF
TRBJ1-5 | TRBV6-1 | TRBD1 | NA | TGTGCCAGCACTGTACAGGGGGCTCAGCCCCAGCATTTT | CASTVQGAQPQHF
TRBJ1-5 | TRBV19 | TRBD1 | once | TGTGCCAGTAGGTTGTCAGGGGGAGGTTCGAATCAGCCCCAGCATTTT | CASRLSGGGSNQPQHF
TRBJ1-3 | TRBV19 | NA | NA | TGTGCCAGTCAAGAAGATTTAAGGGGAAACACCATATATTTT | CASQEDLRGNTIYF
TRBJ1-1 | TRBV28 | NA | NA | TGTGCCAGCAGTTTACGGCAGGGGAGACACGGAGCTTTCTTT | CASSLRQGRHGAFF
TRBJ2-7 | TRBV27 | TRBD2 | NA | TGTGCCAGCAGTTCTCCGTGGTCTAGCGGCTCCTACGAGCAGTACTTC | CASSSPWSSGSYEQYF
TRBJ2-7 | TRBV6-5 | TRBD2 | once | TGTGCCAGCAGACTCGGACTAGCGGGAGGCTACGAGCAGTACTTC | CASRLGLAGGYEQYF
TRBJ1-1 | TRBV5-1 | TRBD1 | NA | TGCGCCAGCAGCTTGGTAGGGCAGGGGGGAAAAGCTTTCTTT | CASSLVGQGGKAFF
TRBJ2-1 | TRBV7-9 | NA | NA | TGTGCCAGCAGCCCCGTAAGTAATGAGCAGTTCTTC | CASSPVSNEQFF
TRBJ2-7 | TRBV9 | TRBD1 | NA | TGTGCCAGCAGCGCCCGGACAGGGGGTTTCTACGAGCAGTACTTC | CASSARTGGFYEQYF